These 4 T cell receptor beta chains were sequenced from one sample in a study of shared clonotypes between healthy human individuals. Profiled with immunoSEQ multiplex PCR; TCRdb holds only in-frame clones, not every one. The sample comprises 2,100,000 or so clones, under 97% of which are singletons, and approximately 0.13% rests with the top ten. The sequenced sample consisted of naive CD4+ T cells sorted from blood. As for subset: CD45RA+ positively selected. The receptors originated from a man aged 18-30 years in good health.

As regards this clone: The sample holds other DNA sequences that translate to the same CDR3. The V and J genes are TRBV30 and TRBJ1-1; weak D call: TRBD1 (5 bases). CDR1 and CDR2 from the germline V gene are GTSNPN and SVGIG (reference sequence). This CDR3 has 13 amino acids. V lost 0 bases and J 4 bases, leaving 9 bases between the germline ends. The CDR3 DNA reads TGTGCCTGGAGTGTCGCGGGGGGCACTGAAGCTTTCTTT. Its protein product is CAWSVAGGTEAFF.

The rearrangement links TRBV18 to TRBJ1-4; no definite D call. The CDR3 loop spans 17 amino acids. CDR1 is KGHSH and CDR2 is LQKENI in the germline V gene. Trimming pared 6 bases from V and 7 bases from J, leaving 24 bases between. The CDR3 coding sequence is TGTGCCAGCTCCCCGAACTGGATCCGCGATGGGAGTGAAAAACTGTTTTTT. Its translation: CASSPNWIRDGSEKLFF. The entire variable domain, with the rest obtained from reference TRBV18 and TRBJ1-4, is as follows: NAGVMQNPRHLVRRRGQEARLRCSPMKGHSHVYWYRQLPEEGLKFMVYLQKENIIDESGMPKERFSAEFPKEGPSILRIQQVVRGDSAAYFCASSPNWIRDGSEKLFFGSGTQLSVL.

The chain recombines TRBV19 with TRBJ2-1; D possibly corresponds to TRBD1 (6 bases). CDR3 length: 13 residues. V lost 7 bases and J lost 8, with 15 bases in between. The germline V gene encodes CDR1 LNHDA and CDR2 SQIVND (reference sequence). CDR3 nucleotides: TGTGCCAGTAACCCGGGCAGGGGTGATGAGCAGTTCTTC. It is translated as CASNPGRGDEQFF. Using reference TRBV19 and TRBJ2-1 for the parts outside the CDR3, the full variable domain is DGGITQSPKYLFRKEGQNVTLSCEQNLNHDAMYWYRQDPGQGLRLIYYSQIVNDFQKGDIAEGYSVSREKKESFPLTVTSAQKNPTAFYLCASNPGRGDEQFFGPGTRLTVL.

Remarks on this clone: This CDR3 is also generated by other DNA sequences in the sample. The gene calls are TRBV7-9 and TRBJ2-5; TRBD1 or TRBD2 may be the D gene (6 bases each). Germline assignment: CDR1 SEHNR and CDR2 FQNEAQ (reference sequence). The V end lost 1 base, the J end lost 5 bases, and 8 bases lay between the germline ends. CDR3 length equals 13 residues. The DNA for the CDR3 is TGTGCCAGCAGCTTAGGAGGGGGGGAGACCCAGTACTTC. Translation: CASSLGGGETQYF.